Below, 7 T cell receptor beta chains from the same sample are listed, as sequenced in a study of T cells in Graves' hyperthyroidism and ophthalmopathy. TCR beta CDR3 regions were amplified from RNA transcripts. First-round RT-PCR of the TCR CDR3 relied on the HTBI primer set. TCRdb analysed the multiplex PCR reads with MiXCR anew, one entry per CDR3 protein. This table has about 660,000 distinct CDR3 sequences, about 45% appearing once. The sequencing sample was made of peripheral blood or thyroid tissue (not recorded which). Receptors originate from an adult man with Graves' disease, either hyperthyroidism or ophthalmopathy (not recorded which).

The chain has TRBV6-5 and TRBJ1-5; the D is unclear. V was cut by 6 bases and J by 8 bases, with 17 bases left in between. The CDR3 is 14 residues long. Germline loops: CDR1 MNHEY, CDR2 SVGAGI. CDR3 residues: CASSPDLAGEPQHF. In DNA form, the CDR3 reads TGTGCCAGCAGCCCCGACCTGGCAGGTGAGCCCCAGCATTTT.

The chain employs TRBV7-9 and TRBJ1-2; the D gene is possibly TRBD1 (5 bases). With 1 base removed from V and 5 bases from J, the gap between germline ends came to 17 bases. The CDR3 has 16 amino acids. CDR1 is SEHNR and CDR2 is FQNEAQ in the germline V gene (reference sequence). The CDR3 here is CASSLVGWGSWYGYTF. The DNA for the CDR3 is TGTGCCAGCAGCTTAGTCGGCTGGGGGAGTTGGTATGGCTACACCTTC.

The V call is TRBV7-9, the J call TRBJ1-6, with a tentative D call TRBD1 (6 bases). Trimming took off 4 bases at V and 5 bases at J, with 18 bases between the two ends. Germline CDR1 reads SEHNR; CDR2 reads FQNEAQ (reference sequence). This CDR3 comprises 17 residues. The CDR3 DNA follows: TGTGCCAGCAGCTCGACTTCCGGGACACGCAATAATTCACCCCTCCACTTT. It is translated as CASSSTSGTRNNSPLHF.

The sample holds a few counts of this clonotype. This rearrangement joins TRBV7-2 to TRBJ2-7, with TRBD1 matching over 10 bases. Losses at the gene ends were 10 bases for V and 1 base for J; bases not matched to a gene: 10. Germline CDR1 is SGHTA and CDR2 is FQGNSA. The CDR3 contains 15 residues. The CDR3 coding sequence is TGTGCCACCAGAGGGGGGACAGGGGCATCCTACGAGCAGTACTTC. Encoded protein: CATRGGTGASYEQYF.

The chain recombines TRBV7-2 with TRBJ1-3; perhaps TRBD1 as D (5 bases). The CDR3 is made up of 15 amino acids. Trimming stripped 5 bases from V and 7 bases from J, with 18 bases between. Germline CDR1 reads SGHTA; CDR2 reads FQGNSA. The CDR3 protein is CASSRERDPWNTIYF. The DNA of the CDR3 is TGTGCCAGCAGCCGAGAACGGGACCCTTGGAACACCATATATTTT. The entire variable domain, with the rest obtained from reference TRBV7-2 and TRBJ1-3, is as follows: GAGVSQSPSNKVTEKGKDVELRCDPISGHTALYWYRQSLGQGLEFLIYFQGNSAPDKSGLPSDRFSAERTGGSVSTLTIQRTQQEDSAVYLCASSRERDPWNTIYFGEGSWLTVV.

This sequence joins TRBV7-9 and TRBJ1-4; 7 positions match TRBD1. Germline CDR1 and CDR2: SEHNR and FQNEAQ (reference sequence). The CDR3 extends over 16 amino acids. V shed 6 bases, J shed 7 bases, and the junction held 14 bases outside the gene matches. The DNA for the CDR3 is TGTGCCAGCAGTTCATCACAGGGGTCGGGCGGTGAAAAACTGTTTTTT. Encoded protein: CASSSSQGSGGEKLFF.

The V gene is TRBV12-3 or TRBV12-4, the J gene TRBJ2-6, with 8 positions matching TRBD1. The ends lost 6 bases at V and 0 bases at J; junction bases unmatched: 10. This CDR3 is 18 amino acids long. CDR3 DNA: TGTGCCAGCAGACGACAGGGGCGAGTTCGCTCTGGGGCCAACGTCCTGACTTTC. As protein: CASRRQGRVRSGANVLTF.